The 26 T cell receptor beta chains below were found in one sample sequenced in a study of blood T cell repertoires in COVID-19. Method: immunoSEQ multiplex PCR; TCRdb's copy keeps in-frame clones and lacks some. The table has 120,000 to 150,000 clones, less than 90% seen once. Sequenced input: peripheral blood. These receptor sequences come from a human donor in a cohort sampled during active COVID-19.

The chain has TRBV11-2 and TRBJ1-6; D unclear. Germline CDR1 SGHAT, CDR2 FQNNGV. Trimming took 1 base from V and 0 from J, leaving 13 bases between them. The CDR3 runs to 18 residues. The CDR3 loop reads CASSLGLYPSSYNSPLHF. In nucleotides, the CDR3 is TGTGCCAGCAGCTTAGGTCTGTACCCGAGCTCCTATAATTCACCCCTCCACTTT.

V is TRBV4-2 and J is TRBJ1-4, with D possibly matching TRBD1 (5 bases). The CDR3 is made up of 14 amino acids. V gave up 4 bases and J gave up 4 bases, with 10 bases separating them. Germline V gene data show CDR1 as LGHNA and CDR2 as YNFKEQ. The CDR3 loop is CASSPSQGNEKLFF. CDR3 nucleotide sequence: TGTGCCAGCAGCCCCAGCCAGGGTAATGAAAAACTGTTTTTT.

The chain combines TRBV30 with TRBJ1-5, with D perhaps TRBD1 (5 bases). Looked up from germline, CDR1 is GTSNPN and CDR2 is SVGIG (reference sequence). V was pared by 2 bases and J by 0 bases, with 14 bases between. This CDR3 has 16 residues. CDR3 sequence: CAWSSWGLYSNQPQHF. CDR3 in DNA: TGTGCCTGGAGTTCATGGGGACTCTATAGCAATCAGCCCCAGCATTTT.

The rearrangement uses TRBV6-5 and TRBJ1-5, with TRBD1 as a possible D gene (5 bases). Trimming cost V 8 bases and J 7 bases, with 15 bases left between them. Germline V gives CDR1 MNHEY, CDR2 SVGAGI. This CDR3 is 13 amino acids long. CDR3 in amino acids: CASPGGSGQPQHF. CDR3 bases: TGTGCCAGCCCCGGGGGGTCTGGGCAGCCCCAGCATTTT.

This chain joins TRBV12-3 or TRBV12-4 and TRBJ1-1; 7 bases match TRBD1. This CDR3 has 13 amino acids. The V segment lost 3 bases and the J segment 6 bases; nucleotides outside the gene matches: 4. The CDR3 region is CASSFDRVAEAFF. The CDR3 DNA reads TGTGCCAGCAGTTTTGACAGGGTTGCTGAAGCTTTCTTT.

This clone appeared once. The V call is TRBV28, the J call TRBJ1-4; no clear D. V was cut by 6 bases and J by 5 bases, with 13 bases left in between. Germline V gives CDR1 MDHEN, CDR2 SYDVKM. This CDR3 is built from 14 residues. DNA of the CDR3: TGTGCCAGCAGCTCGGGAACTATGAATGAAAAACTGTTTTTT. Translated, it gives CASSSGTMNEKLFF.

The CDR3 DNA follows: TGCGCCAGCAGCCGGGGGCCAGGTTCGGATACGCAGTATTTT. This gives the protein CASSRGPGSDTQYF. This rearrangement joins TRBV4-3 to TRBJ2-3; D possibly corresponds to TRBD1 (6 bases). There are 14 residues in the CDR3. V lost 4 bases, J lost 6 bases, and 14 bases lay in between. CDR1 LGHNA and CDR2 YSLEER come from the germline V gene.

The V and J genes are TRBV5-1 and TRBJ1-2; 7 nucleotides align to TRBD1. The CDR3 loop spans 13 amino acids. Germline V gene sequence: CDR1 SGHRS, CDR2 YFSETQ. V lost 4 bases and J lost 4; bases outside the gene matches: 4. The CDR3 DNA is TGCGCCAGCAGCCAGGGACAGCCCTATGGCTACACCTTC. This gives the protein CASSQGQPYGYTF.

The chain joins TRBV6-5 to TRBJ2-5; possible D gene TRBD1, 6 bases. From germline, CDR1 is MNHEY and CDR2 SVGAGI. Trimming stripped 0 bases from V and 5 bases from J, with 13 bases between. CDR3 length: 15 residues. CDR3 region: CASSYSTGSGETQYF. CDR3 in DNA: TGTGCCAGCAGTTACTCAACAGGGAGTGGGGAGACCCAGTACTTC.

Notes on this clone: The junction differs from germline at one of its ends, possibly a read error. The chain carries TRBV6-1 and TRBJ2-2, with TRBD2 matching 13 bases. The germline gives CDR1 MNHNS, CDR2 SASEGT. CDR3 length equals 16 residues. CDR3 in amino acids: CASTELAGGLVGELFF. CDR3 sequence (DNA): TGTGCCAGCACTGAACTAGCGGGGGGGCTCGTCGGGGAGCTGTTTTTT.

The chain recombines TRBV9 with TRBJ2-1, with TRBD2 identical over 10 bases. This CDR3 is 15 amino acids long. From germline, CDR1 is SGDLS and CDR2 YYNGEE. V shed 0 bases and J 7 bases; nucleotides not matched to a gene: 4. The DNA for the CDR3 is TGTGCCAGCAGCGTAGAGCGGGGGGGATTGAATGAGCAGTTCTTC. Protein product: CASSVERGGLNEQFF. The full variable domain, completed using reference TRBV9 and TRBJ2-1, is DSGVTQTPKHLITATGQRVTLRCSPRSGDLSVYWYQQSLDQGLQFLIQYYNGEERAKGNILERFSAQQFPDLHSELNLSSLELGDSALYFCASSVERGGLNEQFFGPGTRLTVL.

The chain employs TRBV2 and TRBJ1-6; D unclear. Trimming took 4 bases from V and 4 from J, leaving 14 bases between them. Germline V lookup: CDR1 SNHLY, CDR2 FYNNEI. The CDR3 spans 16 residues. The CDR3 protein is CASSVREPTYNSPLHF. Written as DNA, the CDR3 is TGTGCCAGCAGTGTTCGGGAGCCTACGTATAATTCACCCCTCCACTTT.

The genes are TRBV6-5 and TRBJ2-2; perhaps TRBD2 as D (5 bases). The V end lost 10 bases, the J end lost 1 base, and 10 bases lay between the germline ends. CDR1 is MNHEY, CDR2 SVGAGI, per germline. This CDR3 is 13 amino acids long. CDR3 DNA: TGTGCCACCCGGAGCGGGAACACCGGGGAGCTGTTTTTT. It is translated as CATRSGNTGELFF.

The chain links TRBV3-1 (or the pseudogene TRBV3-2) to TRBJ1-5; D call uncertain. Germline CDR1 is LGHDT and CDR2 is YNNKEL (reference sequence). The CDR3 consists of 12 residues. Trimming shortened V by 3 bases and J by 8 bases, and 8 bases separated the two germline ends. This CDR3 reads CASSHGSEPQHF. The CDR3 nucleotides read TGTGCCAGCAGCCACGGGTCGGAGCCCCAGCATTTT.

The chain recombines TRBV3-1 (or the pseudogene TRBV3-2) with TRBJ2-5; 9 bases align to TRBD2. The J segment lost 9 bases and the V segment lost 1 base, leaving 12 bases of the junction unmatched. Per the germline V gene, CDR1 is LGHDT and CDR2 is YNNKEL (reference sequence). The CDR3 runs 16 residues. The CDR3 protein is CASSQGASGGYEAQYF. CDR3 sequence (DNA): TGTGCCAGCAGCCAAGGTGCGAGCGGGGGGTACGAGGCCCAGTACTTC.

V usage is TRBV3-1 (or the pseudogene TRBV3-2) and J usage is TRBJ1-1; a weak D match, TRBD1 (6 bases). Germline assignment: CDR1 LGHDT and CDR2 YNNKEL (reference sequence). This CDR3 has 15 residues. V lost 3 bases, J lost 5 bases, and 16 bases lay in between. CDR3 coding DNA: TGTGCCAGCAGCCATGCCTCCTCGAGGGGGACTGAAGCTTTCTTT. Its translation: CASSHASSRGTEAFF.

The V and J genes are TRBV3-1 (or the pseudogene TRBV3-2) and TRBJ2-2, with D maybe TRBD1 (7 bases). Trimming removed 3 bases at V and 6 bases at J, with 17 bases between. CDR3 length: 16 amino acids. The germline gives CDR1 LGHDT, CDR2 YNNKEL (reference sequence). The CDR3 sequence is CASSHLEGATPGELFF. DNA of the CDR3: TGTGCCAGCAGCCACCTGGAGGGGGCGACGCCCGGGGAGCTGTTTTTT.

This clone showed up just a few times. The chain recombines TRBV5-4 with TRBJ1-5; the match to TRBD1 covers 9 bases. Trimming took 3 bases from V and 2 from J; bases not matched to a gene: 6. CDR3 length: 16 amino acids. In germline, CDR1 is SGHNT, CDR2 YYREEE (reference sequence). CDR3 in amino acids: CASSSMDRGGNQPQHF. The CDR3 nucleotides read TGTGCCAGCAGCTCTATGGACAGGGGAGGCAATCAGCCCCAGCATTTT.

The chain links TRBV5-1 to TRBJ1-1; D call uncertain. CDR1 is SGHRS and CDR2 is YFSETQ in the germline V gene. This CDR3 contains 16 residues. V was shortened by 4 bases and J by 1 base, with 17 bases between the two germline ends. CDR3 DNA: TGCGCCAGCAGCCGGGATGTGGGGAGTGGGAACACTGAAGCTTTCTTT. Translation: CASSRDVGSGNTEAFF.

This clone is a singleton in its sample. This chain's CDR3 is CASSYSAGYTQYF. CDR3 nucleotides: TGTGCCAGCAGTTACTCCGCGGGGTATACGCAGTATTTT. The chain uses TRBV6-2 or TRBV6-3 and TRBJ2-3; TRBD2 might be the D (6 bases). V was pared by 0 bases and J by 7 bases, with 8 bases between. The V gene's germline CDR1 is MNHEY and CDR2 SVGEGT. The CDR3 sequence is 13 residues long.

The genes are TRBV7-9 and TRBJ1-4; D perhaps matches TRBD1 (5 bases). V was pared by 3 bases and J by 3 bases, with 14 bases between. Germline V lookup: CDR1 SEHNR, CDR2 FQNEAQ (reference sequence). CDR3 length: 16 residues. The CDR3 DNA reads TGTGCCAGCAGCTTGGGGCCGGGAGGAGCTAATGAAAAACTGTTTTTT. The encoded protein is CASSLGPGGANEKLFF. Drawing the rest from reference TRBV7-9 and TRBJ1-4, the complete variable domain is DTGVSQNPRHKITKRGQNVTFRCDPISEHNRLYWYRQTLGQGPEFLTYFQNEAQLEKSRLLSDRFSAERPKGSFSTLEIQRTEQGDSAMYLCASSLGPGGANEKLFFGSGTQLSVL.

This clone has only one observation. The rearrangement links TRBV27 to TRBJ2-6, with 12 bases fitting TRBD2. The length of the CDR3 is 19 residues. Unmatched junction bases numbered 8, after V lost 3 bases and J lost 2 bases. Germline lookup yields CDR1 MNHEY and CDR2 SMNVEV (reference sequence). For the CDR3, the DNA is TGTGCCAGCAGTTTCCTCGCTAGCGGGGGGGCTGCTGGGGCCAACGTCCTGACTTTC. It translates to CASSFLASGGAAGANVLTF.

This sequence joins TRBV6-5 and TRBJ2-7, with 12 bases identical to TRBD1. Germline V CDR1 and CDR2: MNHEY, SVGAGI. CDR3 length: 15 amino acids. V was clipped by 2 bases and J by 4 bases; unmatched bases: 3. CDR3 region: CASSYPGQGAYEQYF. Here the CDR3 DNA reads TGTGCCAGCAGTTACCCGGGACAGGGGGCTTACGAGCAGTACTTC.

In this sample, this clone turned up once. The chain carries TRBV7-8 and TRBJ1-2, with D hard to call. Germline-derived CDR1 and CDR2 are SGHVS and FQNEAQ. Trimming cost V 5 bases and J 0 bases, with 10 bases left between them. There are 14 residues in the CDR3. The CDR3 spells CASSPPGANYGYTF. Written as DNA, the CDR3 is TGTGCCAGCAGCCCCCCCGGGGCTAACTATGGCTACACCTTC.

At least ten counts were recorded for this clone. The chain couples TRBV7-9 to TRBJ2-2; D is possibly TRBD1 (6 bases). The CDR3 contains 14 residues. V was clipped by 5 bases and J by 0 bases, with 7 bases between them. Looked up from germline, CDR1 is SEHNR and CDR2 is FQNEAQ (reference sequence). The CDR3 reads CASSHRANTGELFF. The CDR3 DNA follows: TGTGCCAGCAGCCACAGGGCGAACACCGGGGAGCTGTTTTTT.

The CDR3 DNA follows: TGTGCCAGCAGCCCCCTCGCGAGGAACACTGAAGCTTTCTTT. Encoded protein: CASSPLARNTEAFF. This chain uses TRBV3-1 (or the pseudogene TRBV3-2) with TRBJ1-1, with D unresolved. CDR3 length: 14 amino acids. With 4 bases removed from V and 1 base from J, the gap between germline ends came to 10 bases. Germline CDR1 reads LGHDT; CDR2 reads YNNKEL (reference sequence).